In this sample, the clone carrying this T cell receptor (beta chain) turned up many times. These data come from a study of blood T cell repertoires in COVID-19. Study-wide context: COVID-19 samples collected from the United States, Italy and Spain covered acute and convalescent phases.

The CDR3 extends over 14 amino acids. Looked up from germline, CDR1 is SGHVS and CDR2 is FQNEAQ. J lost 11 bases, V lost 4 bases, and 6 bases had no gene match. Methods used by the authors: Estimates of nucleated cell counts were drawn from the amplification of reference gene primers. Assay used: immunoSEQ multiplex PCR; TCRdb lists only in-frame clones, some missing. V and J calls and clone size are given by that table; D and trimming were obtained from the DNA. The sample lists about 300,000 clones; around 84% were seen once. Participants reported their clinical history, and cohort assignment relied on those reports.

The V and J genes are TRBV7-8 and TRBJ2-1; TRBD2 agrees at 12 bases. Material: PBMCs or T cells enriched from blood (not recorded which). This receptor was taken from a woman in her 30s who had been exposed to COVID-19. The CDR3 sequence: CASSSSGLAGKQFF. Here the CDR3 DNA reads TGTGCCAGCAGCTCGTCAGGACTAGCGGGGAAGCAGTTCTTC.